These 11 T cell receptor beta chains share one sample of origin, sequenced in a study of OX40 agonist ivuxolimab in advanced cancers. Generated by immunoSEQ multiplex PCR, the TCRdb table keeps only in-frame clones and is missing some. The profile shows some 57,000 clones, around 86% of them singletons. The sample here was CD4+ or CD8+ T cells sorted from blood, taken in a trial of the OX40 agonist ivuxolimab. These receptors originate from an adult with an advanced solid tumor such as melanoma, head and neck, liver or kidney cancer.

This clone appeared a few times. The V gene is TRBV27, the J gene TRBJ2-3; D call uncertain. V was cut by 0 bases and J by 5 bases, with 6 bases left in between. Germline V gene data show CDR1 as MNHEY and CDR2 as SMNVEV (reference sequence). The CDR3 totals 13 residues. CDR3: CASSLSGEDTQYF. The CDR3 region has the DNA TGTGCCAGCAGTTTATCTGGGGAAGATACGCAGTATTTT.

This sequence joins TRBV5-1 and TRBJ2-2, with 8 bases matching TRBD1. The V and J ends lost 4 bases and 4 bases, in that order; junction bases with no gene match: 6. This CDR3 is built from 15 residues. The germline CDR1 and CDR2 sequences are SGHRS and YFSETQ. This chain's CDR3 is CASSADRGGTGELFF. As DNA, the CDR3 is TGCGCCAGCAGCGCCGACAGGGGTGGCACCGGGGAGCTGTTTTTT.

CDR3 loop: CASSIGLAKPLIVSYEQYF. As DNA, the CDR3 is TGTGCCAGCAGCATCGGACTAGCGAAGCCCCTTATCGTATCCTACGAGCAGTACTTC. J is TRBJ2-7 and V is TRBV28; 9 nucleotides align to TRBD2. Germline CDR1 reads MDHEN; CDR2 reads SYDVKM. The CDR3 loop spans 19 amino acids. The J segment lost 1 base and the V segment lost 6 bases, leaving 19 bases of the junction unmatched.

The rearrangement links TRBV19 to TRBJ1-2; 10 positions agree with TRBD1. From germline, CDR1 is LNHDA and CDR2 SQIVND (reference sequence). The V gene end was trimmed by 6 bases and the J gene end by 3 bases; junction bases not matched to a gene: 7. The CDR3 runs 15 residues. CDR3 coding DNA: TGTGCCAGTAGGCCGGGACAGGGGCTATACTATGGCTACACCTTC. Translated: CASRPGQGLYYGYTF.

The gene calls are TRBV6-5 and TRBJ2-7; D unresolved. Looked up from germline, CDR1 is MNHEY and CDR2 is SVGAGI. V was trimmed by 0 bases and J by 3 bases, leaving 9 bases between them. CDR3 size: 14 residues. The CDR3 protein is CASSYSVRSYEQYF. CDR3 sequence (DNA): TGTGCCAGCAGTTACTCGGTCAGAAGCTACGAGCAGTACTTC.

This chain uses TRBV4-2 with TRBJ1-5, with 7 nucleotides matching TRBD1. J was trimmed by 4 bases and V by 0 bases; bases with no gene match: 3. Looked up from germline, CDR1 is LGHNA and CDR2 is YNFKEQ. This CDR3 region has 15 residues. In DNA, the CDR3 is TGTGCCAGCAGCCAAGAATACAGGGGAAATCAGCCCCAGCATTTT. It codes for CASSQEYRGNQPQHF.

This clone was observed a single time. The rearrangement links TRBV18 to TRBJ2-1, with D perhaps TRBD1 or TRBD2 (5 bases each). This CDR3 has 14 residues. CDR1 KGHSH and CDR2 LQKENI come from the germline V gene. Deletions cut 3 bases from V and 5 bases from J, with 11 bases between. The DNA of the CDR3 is TGTGCCAGCTCACCCCGGGACGGCAACAATGAGCAGTTCTTC. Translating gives CASSPRDGNNEQFF.

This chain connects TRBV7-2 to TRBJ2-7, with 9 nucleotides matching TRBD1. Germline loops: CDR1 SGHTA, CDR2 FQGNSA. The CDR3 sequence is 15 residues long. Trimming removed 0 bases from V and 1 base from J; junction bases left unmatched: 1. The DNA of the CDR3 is TGTGCCAGCAGCTTAGCCGGGACAGGGTCCTACGAGCAGTACTTC. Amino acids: CASSLAGTGSYEQYF.

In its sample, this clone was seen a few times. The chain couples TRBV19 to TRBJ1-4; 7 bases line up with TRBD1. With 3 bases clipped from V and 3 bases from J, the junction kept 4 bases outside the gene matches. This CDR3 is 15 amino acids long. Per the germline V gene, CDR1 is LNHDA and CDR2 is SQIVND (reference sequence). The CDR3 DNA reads TGTGCCAGTAGTATGGAGGGGGCGGCTAATGAAAAACTGTTTTTT. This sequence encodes CASSMEGAANEKLFF.

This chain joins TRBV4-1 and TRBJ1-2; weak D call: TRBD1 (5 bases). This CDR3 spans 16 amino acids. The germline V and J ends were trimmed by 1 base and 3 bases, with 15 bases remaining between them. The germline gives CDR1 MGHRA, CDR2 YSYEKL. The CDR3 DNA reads TGCGCCAGCAGCCAAGGTCTGGGACGGAATCACTATGGCTACACCTTC. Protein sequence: CASSQGLGRNHYGYTF.

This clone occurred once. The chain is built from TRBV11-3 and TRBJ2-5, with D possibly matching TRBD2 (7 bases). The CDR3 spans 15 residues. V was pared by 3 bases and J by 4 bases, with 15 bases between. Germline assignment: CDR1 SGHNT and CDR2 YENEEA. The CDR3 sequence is CASSLGGGRLETQYF. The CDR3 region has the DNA TGTGCCAGCAGCTTGGGAGGGGGAAGGTTAGAGACCCAGTACTTC.